This T cell receptor (beta chain) was captured in a study of cytomegalovirus exposure and HLA in healthy donors. As for the study in general: Sequencing of about 179 million T cells in an earlier analysis found under 120 million unique TCR beta sequences.

PCR employed 60 Vbeta and 13 Jbeta primers. Method: immunoSEQ multiplex PCR; TCRdb's copy keeps in-frame clones and lacks some. The sample totals some 64,000 clones; its top ten clones hold around 1.6%. There are 15 residues in the CDR3. Germline CDR1 and CDR2: MGHRA and YSYEKL. Germline trimming cut 4 bases from V and 3 bases from J; bases unmatched to any gene: 6. Turning to this clone: The antigen is undetermined.

Whole-study results and caveats: In vitro work confirmed that a few CMV-associated chains recognize CMV antigens. Researchers left out some V segments, among them TRBV6-2 and TRBV6-3, as indistinguishable. In a later analysis, V- and J-gene trimming of beta chains associated with a DCLRE1C missense variant, replicated independently.

This rearrangement joins TRBV4-1 to TRBJ2-3; the match to TRBD2 covers 8 bases. Sequences were obtained from PBMCs. This TCR was recovered from a woman aged 25-40 years in good health and CMV-seronegative. In DNA, the CDR3 is TGCGCCAGCAGCCTAGGGACTAGTGGGACAGATACGCAGTATTTT. Translating gives CASSLGTSGTDTQYF.